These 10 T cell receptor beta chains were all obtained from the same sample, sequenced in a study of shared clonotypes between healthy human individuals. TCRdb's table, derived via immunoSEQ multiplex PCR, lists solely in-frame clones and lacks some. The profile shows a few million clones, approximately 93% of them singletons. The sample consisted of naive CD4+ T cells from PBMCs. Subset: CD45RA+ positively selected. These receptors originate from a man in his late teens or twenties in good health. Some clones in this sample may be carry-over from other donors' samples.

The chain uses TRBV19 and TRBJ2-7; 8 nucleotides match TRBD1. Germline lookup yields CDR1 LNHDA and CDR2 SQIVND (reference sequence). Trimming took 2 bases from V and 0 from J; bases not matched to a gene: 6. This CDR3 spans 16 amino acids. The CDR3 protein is CASSIRTGNVSYEQYF. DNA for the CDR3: TGTGCCAGTAGTATAAGGACAGGGAATGTCTCCTACGAGCAGTACTTC.

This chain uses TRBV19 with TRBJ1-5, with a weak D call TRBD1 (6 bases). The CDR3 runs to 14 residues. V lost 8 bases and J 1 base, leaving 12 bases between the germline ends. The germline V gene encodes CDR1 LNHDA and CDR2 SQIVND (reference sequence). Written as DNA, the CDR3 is TGTGCCAGTTACCGGCAGGGGAGCAATCAGCCCCAGCATTTT. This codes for CASYRQGSNQPQHF.

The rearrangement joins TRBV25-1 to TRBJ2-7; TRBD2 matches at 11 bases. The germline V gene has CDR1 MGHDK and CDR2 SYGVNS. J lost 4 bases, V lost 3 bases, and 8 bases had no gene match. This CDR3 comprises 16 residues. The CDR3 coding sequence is TGTGCCAGCAGTGACGAACTAGCGGGAGAAGAGTACGAGCAGTACTTC. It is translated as CASSDELAGEEYEQYF.

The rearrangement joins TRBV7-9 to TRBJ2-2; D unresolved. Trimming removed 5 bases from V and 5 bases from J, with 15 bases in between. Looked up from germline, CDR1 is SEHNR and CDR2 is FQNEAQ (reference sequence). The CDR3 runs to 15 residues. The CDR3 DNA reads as TGTGCCAGCAGCCGAGACGGTTTGAGGACCGGGGAGCTGTTTTTT. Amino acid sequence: CASSRDGLRTGELFF.

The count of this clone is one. CDR3 DNA: TGTGCCAGTAGTATAGTGGCAGCAAGCACAGATACGCAGTATTTT. It is translated as CASSIVAASTDTQYF. The V and J genes are TRBV19 and TRBJ2-3; D uncertain. The CDR3 covers 15 residues. Trimming took 1 base from V and 0 from J, leaving 8 bases between them. CDR1 LNHDA and CDR2 SQIVND come from the germline V gene (reference sequence).

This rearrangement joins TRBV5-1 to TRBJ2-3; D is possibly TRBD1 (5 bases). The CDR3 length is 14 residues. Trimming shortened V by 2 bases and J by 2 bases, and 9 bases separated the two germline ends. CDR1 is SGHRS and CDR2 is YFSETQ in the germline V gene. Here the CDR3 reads CASSLMDTTDTQYF. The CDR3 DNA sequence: TGCGCCAGCAGCTTAATGGACACCACAGATACGCAGTATTTT.

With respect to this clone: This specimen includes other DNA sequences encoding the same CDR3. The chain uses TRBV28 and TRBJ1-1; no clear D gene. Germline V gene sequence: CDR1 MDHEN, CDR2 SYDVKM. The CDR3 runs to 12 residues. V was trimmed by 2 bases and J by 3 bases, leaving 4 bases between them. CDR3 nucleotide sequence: TGTGCCAGCAGTTTAGGGCACACTGAAGCTTTCTTT. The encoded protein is CASSLGHTEAFF.

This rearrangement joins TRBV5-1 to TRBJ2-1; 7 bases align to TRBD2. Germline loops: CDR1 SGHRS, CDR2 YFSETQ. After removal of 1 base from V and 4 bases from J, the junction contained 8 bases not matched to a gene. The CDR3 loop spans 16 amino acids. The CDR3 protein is CASSLSAGALYNEQFF. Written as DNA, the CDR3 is TGCGCCAGCAGCTTGTCGGCGGGAGCACTTTACAATGAGCAGTTCTTC.

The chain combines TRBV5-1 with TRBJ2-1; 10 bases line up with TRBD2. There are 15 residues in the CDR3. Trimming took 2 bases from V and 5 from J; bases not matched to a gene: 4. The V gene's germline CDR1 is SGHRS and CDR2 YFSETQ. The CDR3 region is CASSFTSGMNNEQFF. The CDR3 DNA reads TGCGCCAGCAGCTTTACTAGCGGGATGAACAATGAGCAGTTCTTC.

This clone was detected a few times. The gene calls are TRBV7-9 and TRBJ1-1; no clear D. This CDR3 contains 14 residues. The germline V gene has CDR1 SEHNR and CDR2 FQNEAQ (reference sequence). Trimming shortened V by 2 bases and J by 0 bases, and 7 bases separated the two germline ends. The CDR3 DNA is TGTGCCAGCAGCTTAAACCTCTTGAACACTGAAGCTTTCTTT. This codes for CASSLNLLNTEAFF. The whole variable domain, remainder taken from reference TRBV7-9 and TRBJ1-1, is DTGVSQNPRHKITKRGQNVTFRCDPISEHNRLYWYRQTLGQGPEFLTYFQNEAQLEKSRLLSDRFSAERPKGSFSTLEIQRTEQGDSAMYLCASSLNLLNTEAFFGQGTRLTVV.